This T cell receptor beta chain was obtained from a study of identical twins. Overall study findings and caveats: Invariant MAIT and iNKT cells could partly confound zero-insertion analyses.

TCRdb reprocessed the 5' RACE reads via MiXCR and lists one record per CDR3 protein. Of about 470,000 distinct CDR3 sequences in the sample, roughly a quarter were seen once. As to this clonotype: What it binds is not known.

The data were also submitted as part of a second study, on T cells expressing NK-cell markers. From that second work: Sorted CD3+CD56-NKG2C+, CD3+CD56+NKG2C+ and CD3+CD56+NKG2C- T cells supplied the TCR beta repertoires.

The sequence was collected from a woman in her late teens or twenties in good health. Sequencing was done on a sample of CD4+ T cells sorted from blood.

CDR3 region: CASTYRGGETQYF. The CDR3 DNA reads TGTGCCAGCACCTACAGGGGCGGCGAGACCCAGTACTTC. J is TRBJ2-5 and V is TRBV5-6, with 7 bases matching TRBD1. Germline loops: CDR1 SGHDT, CDR2 YYEEEE. The V gene end was trimmed by 6 bases and the J gene end by 5 bases; junction bases not matched to a gene: 7. This CDR3 region has 13 residues. Looking up the rest from reference TRBV5-6 and TRBJ2-5 gives the full variable domain: DAGVTQSPTHLIKTRGQQVTLRCSPKSGHDTVSWYQQALGQGPQFIFQYYEEEERQRGNFPDRFSGHQFPNYSSELNVNALLLGDSALYLCASTYRGGETQYFGPGTRLLVL.